This T cell receptor (beta chain) is from a study of early T cells in non-severe SARS-CoV-2 infection. Study context: Bulk RNA isolated from unsorted whole blood underwent sequencing; chains were not paired.

This clonotype was seen a handful of times. Its antigen is unknown. Germline loops: CDR1 ENHRY, CDR2 SYGVKD. The CDR3 consists of 15 residues. V lost 10 bases to trimming and J lost 8 bases; unmatched junction nucleotides: 10. Attachment of unique molecular identifiers was made to individual cDNA molecules. TCRdb recomputed calls from the 5' RACE reads with MiXCR, one row per CDR3 protein. The sample contains some 45,000 distinct CDR3 sequences, approximately 6.2% of which appear only once. General observations from the study: Anti-spike CD8 responses were favored by VDJdb matching, which missed private and CD4 specificities.

The sequence came from an adult who was a healthcare worker with PCR-confirmed SARS-CoV-2 infection or an uninfected control (not recorded which). The chain recombines TRBV10-3 with TRBJ2-1, with TRBD2 identical over 14 bases. Here the sequenced sample was whole blood, taken at baseline. The CDR3 spells CATRTSGGLAYEQFF. The CDR3 DNA reads as TGTGCCACTCGGACTAGCGGGGGGTTGGCGTATGAGCAGTTCTTC.